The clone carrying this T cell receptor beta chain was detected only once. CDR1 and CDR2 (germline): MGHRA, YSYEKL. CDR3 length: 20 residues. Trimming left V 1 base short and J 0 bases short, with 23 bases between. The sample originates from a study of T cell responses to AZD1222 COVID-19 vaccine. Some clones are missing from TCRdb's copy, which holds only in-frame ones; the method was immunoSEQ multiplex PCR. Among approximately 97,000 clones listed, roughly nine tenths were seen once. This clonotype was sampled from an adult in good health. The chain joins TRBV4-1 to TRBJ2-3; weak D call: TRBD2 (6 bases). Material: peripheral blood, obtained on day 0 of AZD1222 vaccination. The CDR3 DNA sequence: TGCGCCAGCAGCCAAGCAACTCAAGGCCAGCGGGCCGCTAGCACAGATACGCAGTATTTT. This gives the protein CASSQATQGQRAASTDTQYF.